The 6 T cell receptor beta chains below come from one sample, sequenced in a study of brain metastases from non-small cell lung cancer (dated by TCRdb to between 2017 and 2020). The library was obtained by the immunoSEQ multiplex PCR assay. TCRdb stores this immuneACCESS table with in-frame sequences only. Part of the clones is absent; in the studies checked, under half of the shortfall reflects unresolved V genes, and no reason is known for the rest. This sample holds about 1,800 clones; roughly nine tenths were observed only once. The ten largest clones capture approximately 4.9% of the sample. Sequenced material: primary lung tumor tissue. The cell subset or site label on this specimen signifies: primary lung tumor paired with brain metastasis. All receptors derive from a donor aged 40 or older with non-small cell lung cancer.

This clone appeared a few times. V and J are TRBV7-3 and TRBJ1-2, with TRBD1 matching 12 bases. Germline V CDR1 and CDR2: SGHTA, FQGTGA. V shed 6 bases, J shed 4 bases, and the junction held 12 bases outside the gene matches. The CDR3 totals 17 residues. The CDR3 spells CASSLGGTGGAVYGYTF. DNA of the CDR3: TGTGCCAGCAGTTTGGGTGGGACAGGGGGCGCCGTCTATGGCTACACCTTC.

This clone was detected once. The J gene is TRBJ1-5, the V gene TRBV3-1 (or the pseudogene TRBV3-2), with D uncertain. The germline V and J ends were trimmed by 2 bases and 6 bases, with 11 bases remaining between them. Looked up from germline, CDR1 is LGHDT and CDR2 is YNNKEL (reference sequence). The CDR3 has 14 amino acids. CDR3 nucleotides: TGTGCCAGCAGCCAATTAGAGGGCGGTCAGCCCCAGCATTTT. Translating gives CASSQLEGGQPQHF.

The chain recombines TRBV7-2 with TRBJ1-2, with 9 bases fitting TRBD1. CDR1 and CDR2 (germline): SGHTA, FQGNSA. This CDR3 spans 16 amino acids. Trimming took 5 bases from V and 8 from J; bases not matched to a gene: 15. CDR3 amino acids: CASSLGGQGSFGGYTF. In nucleotides, the CDR3 is TGTGCCAGCAGCCTGGGGGGACAGGGATCGTTCGGAGGCTACACCTTC.

This rearrangement joins TRBV7-9 to TRBJ1-3; 8 nucleotides align to TRBD1. This CDR3 region has 16 residues. CDR1 is SEHNR, CDR2 FQNEAQ, per germline (reference sequence). Trimming took 5 bases from V and 0 from J; bases not matched to a gene: 6. The CDR3 DNA is TGTGCCAGCAGCCCGGACAGGGCGCACTCTGGAAACACCATATATTTT. Its protein product is CASSPDRAHSGNTIYF.

This chain joins TRBV6-5 and TRBJ1-1; 7 bases match TRBD1. The CDR3 extends over 14 amino acids. Germline CDR1 is MNHEY and CDR2 is SVGAGI. After removal of 6 bases from V and 5 bases from J, the junction contained 9 bases not matched to a gene. CDR3 sequence: CASSLTGTKTEAFF. The DNA of the CDR3 is TGTGCCAGCAGCCTGACAGGGACGAAGACTGAAGCTTTCTTT.

The chain couples TRBV2 to TRBJ1-6, with D unclear. The V and J ends lost 6 bases and 4 bases respectively, with 7 bases between them. The CDR3 consists of 13 residues. Germline lookup yields CDR1 SNHLY and CDR2 FYNNEI. CDR3 loop: CASSALYNSPLHF. In DNA, the CDR3 is TGTGCCAGCAGCGCCCTTTATAATTCACCCCTCCACTTT.